The entry below gives a single TCR beta chain sequence along with its context. This sample was included in a study of cytomegalovirus exposure and HLA in healthy donors. Looked up from germline, CDR1 is MNHEY and CDR2 is SVGAGI. V gave up 3 bases and J gave up 5 bases, with 13 bases separating them. The CDR3 runs 14 residues. The PCR used 60 Vbeta and 13 Jbeta primers. Repertoires were generated with immunoSEQ multiplex PCR, while TCRdb's copy carries only in-frame clones and drops some. Of some 200,000 clones listed, about four fifths were seen once; the top ten hold approximately 2.9%. The chain combines TRBV6-5 with TRBJ1-1; no clear D. The receptor was derived from a woman aged 45-65 years in good health and CMV-seropositive. Sequencing input: PBMCs. The CDR3 nucleotides are TGTGCCAGCAGTTATGCGGCGGGTAGGACTGAAGCTTTCTTT. Its translation is CASSYAAGRTEAFF.